The clone carrying this TCR beta chain occurred many times. The sample comes from a study of identical twins. V was clipped by 7 bases and J by 4 bases, with 8 bases between them. This CDR3 has 12 amino acids. Germline V lookup: CDR1 SNHLY, CDR2 FYNNEI. A universal primer site came from template switching; cDNA carried unique molecular identifiers. Via MiXCR, TCRdb re-called the 5' RACE reads, giving one row per CDR3 protein. The sample records some 790,000 distinct CDR3 sequences, 18% being singletons. The same specimen was also included in a second study, on T cells expressing NK-cell markers. As that study records: HCMV serostatus: seven of eight sequenced donors positive, one negative.

The sequencing input was PBMCs. This TCR derives from a woman aged 18 to 35 in good health. The rearrangement links TRBV2 to TRBJ1-3; D call uncertain. The CDR3 region is CASIAVGNTIYF. CDR3 nucleotide sequence: TGTGCCAGCATAGCCGTCGGAAACACCATATATTTT. The full variable domain, rest sourced from reference TRBV2 and TRBJ1-3, is EPEVTQTPSHQVTQMGQEVILRCVPISNHLYFYWYRQILGQKVEFLVSFYNNEISEKSEIFDDQFSVERPDGSNFTLKIRSTKLEDSAMYFCASIAVGNTIYFGEGSWLTVV.